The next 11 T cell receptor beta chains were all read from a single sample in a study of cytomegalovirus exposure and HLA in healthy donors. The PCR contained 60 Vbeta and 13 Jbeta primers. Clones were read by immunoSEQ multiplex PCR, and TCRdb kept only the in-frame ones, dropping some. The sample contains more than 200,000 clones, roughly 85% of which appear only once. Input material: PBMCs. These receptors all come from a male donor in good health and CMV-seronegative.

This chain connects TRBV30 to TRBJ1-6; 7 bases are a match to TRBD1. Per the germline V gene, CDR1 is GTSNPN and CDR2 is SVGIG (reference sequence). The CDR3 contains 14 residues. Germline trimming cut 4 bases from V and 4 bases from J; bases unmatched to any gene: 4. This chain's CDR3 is CAWIQGTYNSPLHF. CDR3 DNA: TGTGCCTGGATACAGGGGACTTATAATTCACCCCTCCACTTT.

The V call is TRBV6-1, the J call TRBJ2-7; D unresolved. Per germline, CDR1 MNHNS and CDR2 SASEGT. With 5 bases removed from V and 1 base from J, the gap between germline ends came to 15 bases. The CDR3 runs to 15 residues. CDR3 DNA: TGTGCCAGCAGTCGAATGGCAGATCCTTCCTACGAGCAGTACTTC. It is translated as CASSRMADPSYEQYF.

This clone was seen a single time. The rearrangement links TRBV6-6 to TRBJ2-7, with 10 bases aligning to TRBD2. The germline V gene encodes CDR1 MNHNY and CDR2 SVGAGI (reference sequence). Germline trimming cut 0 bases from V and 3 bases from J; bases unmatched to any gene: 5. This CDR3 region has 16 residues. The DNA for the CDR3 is TGTGCCAGCAGTTACTCGCTAGCGGGAGCCGACTACGAGCAGTACTTC. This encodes CASSYSLAGADYEQYF.

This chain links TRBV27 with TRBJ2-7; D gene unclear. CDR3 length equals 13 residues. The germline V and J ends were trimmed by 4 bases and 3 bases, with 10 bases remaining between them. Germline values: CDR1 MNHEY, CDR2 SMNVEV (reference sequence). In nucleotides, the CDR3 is TGTGCCAGCAGTTGGGTATCAGGCTACGAGCAGTACTTC. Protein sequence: CASSWVSGYEQYF.

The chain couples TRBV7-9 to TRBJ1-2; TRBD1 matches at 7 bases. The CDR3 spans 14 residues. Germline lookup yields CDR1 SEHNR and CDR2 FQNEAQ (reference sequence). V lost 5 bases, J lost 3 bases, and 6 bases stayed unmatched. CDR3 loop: CASSPTGLDYGYTF. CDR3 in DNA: TGTGCCAGCAGCCCGACAGGGTTGGACTATGGCTACACCTTC.

CDR3 loop: CASSPGGGRYGYTF. CDR3 DNA sequence: TGCGCCAGCAGCCCGGGAGGGGGAAGGTATGGCTACACCTTC. V and J are TRBV5-1 and TRBJ1-2, with D perhaps matching TRBD1 (6 bases). Germline V gives CDR1 SGHRS, CDR2 YFSETQ. Between the trimmed V and J ends, which lost 4 bases and 5 bases, there was a span of 15 bases. The CDR3 contains 14 residues.

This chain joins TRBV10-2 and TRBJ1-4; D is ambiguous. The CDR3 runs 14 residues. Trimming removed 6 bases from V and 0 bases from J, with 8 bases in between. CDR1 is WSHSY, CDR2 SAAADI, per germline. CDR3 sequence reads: CASSLTSTNEKLFF. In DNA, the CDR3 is TGCGCCAGCAGCTTGACATCAACTAATGAAAAACTGTTTTTT.

The DNA for the CDR3 is TGCAGCGCCGGACAGGGGGGAATAGAGACCCAGTACTTC. This translates into CSAGQGGIETQYF. The chain carries TRBV29-1 and TRBJ2-5, with 10 bases lining up with TRBD1. CDR1 SQVTM and CDR2 ANQGSEA come from the germline V gene. This CDR3 contains 13 residues. The V segment lost 7 bases and the J segment 4 bases; nucleotides outside the gene matches: 6. The full variable domain, rest sourced from reference TRBV29-1 and TRBJ2-5, is SAVISQKPSRDICQRGTSLTIQCQVDSQVTMMFWYRQQPGQSLTLIATANQGSEATYESGFVIDKFPISRPNLTFSTLTVSNMSPEDSSIYLCSAGQGGIETQYFGPGTRLLVL.

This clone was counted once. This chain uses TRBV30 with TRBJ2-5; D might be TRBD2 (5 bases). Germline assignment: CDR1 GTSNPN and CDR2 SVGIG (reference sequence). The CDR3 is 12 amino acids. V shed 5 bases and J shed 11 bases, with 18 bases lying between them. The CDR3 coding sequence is TGTGCCTGGGGAGCGGACTCCGTTCATCAGTACTTC. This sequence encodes CAWGADSVHQYF.

CDR3 sequence (DNA): TGTGCCTGGAGTGAATGGGCGGGGGGAGAGACCCAGTACTTC. Translating it yields CAWSEWAGGETQYF. This rearrangement joins TRBV30 to TRBJ2-5; 8 nucleotides match TRBD2. Germline CDR1 and CDR2: GTSNPN and SVGIG (reference sequence). Unmatched junction bases numbered 5, after V lost 1 base and J lost 4 bases. The length of the CDR3 is 14 residues.

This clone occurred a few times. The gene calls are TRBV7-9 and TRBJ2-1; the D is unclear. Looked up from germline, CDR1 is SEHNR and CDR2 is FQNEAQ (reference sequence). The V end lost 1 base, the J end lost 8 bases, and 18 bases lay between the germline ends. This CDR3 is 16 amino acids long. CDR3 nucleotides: TGTGCCAGCAGCTTAGATCGGCGAGAAAGAGGCGATGAGCAGTTCTTC. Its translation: CASSLDRRERGDEQFF.